This TCR beta chain was sequenced for a study of OX40 agonist ivuxolimab in advanced cancers. At the level of the study: Head and neck, renal cell, melanoma or hepatocellular carcinoma were the cancers that dose-escalation patients had. Study-level points and caveats: Researchers report that CD8+ T cells had, on average, more expanded clones than CD4+. Some nonresponders likewise displayed low normalized T-cell clonal expansion.

A remark on this clone: What it binds is not known. Other DNA sequences within the sample encode an identical CDR3.

Here immunoSEQ multiplex PCR was the method, and the copy in TCRdb shows in-frame clones only, minus some. The sample holds 45,000 to 60,000 clones, around 84% seen once. Germline-derived CDR1 and CDR2 are SGHTA and FQGTGA. The CDR3 extends over 15 amino acids. Losses at the gene ends were 0 bases for V and 4 bases for J; bases not matched to a gene: 3. The sequence was collected from an adult with an advanced solid tumor such as melanoma, head and neck, liver or kidney cancer. This chain connects TRBV7-3 to TRBJ2-3; 8 bases agree with TRBD2. Sequences were derived from CD4+ or CD8+ T cells sorted from blood, sampled in a trial of the OX40 agonist ivuxolimab. CDR3 loop: CASSLTSGEADTQYF. CDR3 DNA sequence: TGTGCCAGCAGCTTAACTAGCGGGGAGGCAGATACGCAGTATTTT.